This entry features one T cell receptor beta chain sequence. Germline values: CDR1 MGHRA, CDR2 YSYEKL. This CDR3 has 15 amino acids. Trimming cost V 0 bases and J 4 bases, with 12 bases left between them. Profiled with immunoSEQ multiplex PCR; TCRdb holds only in-frame clones, not every one. This table holds 130,000 or so clones, roughly 94% found once. These data are taken from a study of control samples from healthy donors and cancer patients. The sample comprised PBMCs. The chain recombines TRBV4-1 with TRBJ2-5; the D call may be TRBD1 or TRBD2 (5 bases each). The receptor's source is a man in his sixties with colorectal cancer. The CDR3 sequence is CASSQEGTGTETQYF. The CDR3 region has the DNA TGCGCCAGCAGCCAAGAAGGGACGGGGACAGAGACCCAGTACTTC.